The TCR beta chain under discussion was sequenced for a study of T cell repertoires in cytomegalovirus infection. Looking at the study overall: Indications of both CMV infection and matching HLA type were provided by public TCR beta signatures. Study-level results: Cumulative frequency of public TCR beta families picked out carriers of CMV plus the relevant HLA.

Only a few counts were recorded for this clonotype. The antigen remains unidentified. Each CDR3 protein gets one entry after TCRdb re-called the reads with MiXCR. This sample yields approximately 590,000 distinct CDR3 sequences, of which roughly 42% are seen a single time; around 48% belongs to the top ten. The origin of this receptor is a human donor in good health (CMV status not recorded). Some clones in this sample may be carry-over from other donors' samples. Sequenced here: cultured PBMCs, sampled from culture after CMV antigen stimulation.

CDR3 DNA sequence: TGTGCCAGCAGTTTCGGGACAGTAGATCAGCCCCAGCATTTT. This gives the protein CASSFGTVDQPQHF. The chain couples TRBV12-3 or TRBV12-4 to TRBJ1-5; 7 nucleotides match TRBD1. The V and J ends lost 3 bases and 5 bases, in that order; junction bases with no gene match: 4. The CDR3 has 14 amino acids.